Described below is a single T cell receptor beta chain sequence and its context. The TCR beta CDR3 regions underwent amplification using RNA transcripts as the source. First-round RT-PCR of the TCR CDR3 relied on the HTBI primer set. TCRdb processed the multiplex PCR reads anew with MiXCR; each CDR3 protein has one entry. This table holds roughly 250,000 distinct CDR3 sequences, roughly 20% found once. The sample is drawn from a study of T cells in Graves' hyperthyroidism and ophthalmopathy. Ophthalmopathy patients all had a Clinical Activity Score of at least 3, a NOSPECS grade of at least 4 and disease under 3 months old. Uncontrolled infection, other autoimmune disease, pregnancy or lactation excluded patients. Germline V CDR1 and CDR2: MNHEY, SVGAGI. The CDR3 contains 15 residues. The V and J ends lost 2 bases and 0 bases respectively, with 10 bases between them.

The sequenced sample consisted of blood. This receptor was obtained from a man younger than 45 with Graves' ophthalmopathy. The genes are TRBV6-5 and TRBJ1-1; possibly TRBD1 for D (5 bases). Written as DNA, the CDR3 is TGTGCCAGCAGTTACAACAGGCCAGTGAACACTGAAGCTTTCTTT. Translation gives CASSYNRPVNTEAFF.